The rows below give T cell receptor beta chains drawn from one sample of a study of molecular identifiers for immune sequencing clone quantification. Using its own MiXCR run on the PCR reads, TCRdb lists one record per CDR3 protein. This table holds over 550,000 distinct CDR3 sequences, about 25% found once. Sequencing was carried out using naive CD8+ T cells from blood, with Jurkat cell RNA spiked in. Receptors were obtained from a human donor in good health. Some libraries in this study had Jurkat cell RNA spiked in. Each CDR3 is given with its conserved first and last residue. Each record gives: clone size, V gene, D gene, J gene, CDR3 DNA, CDR3 protein. The D gene is left open where the match is weak. Clone size, where shown, is once, few, many, or a class for clones that have expanded.

>many|TRBV27|NA|TRBJ2-2
TGTGCCAGCAGTTTATGGCAGGGACGGACCGGGGAGCTGTTTTTT
CASSLWQGRTGELFF
>many|TRBV7-9|NA|TRBJ2-5
TGTGCCAGCAGCTTAGGCCAGATCCGAGAGACCCAGTACTTC
CASSLGQIRETQYF
>many|TRBV4-1|TRBD1|TRBJ2-1
TGCGCCAGCAGCCAAGTTCCGGCGGGACAGGGGTTAAATGAGCAGTTCTTC
CASSQVPAGQGLNEQFF
>many|TRBV7-6|TRBD1|TRBJ2-3
TGTGCCAGCAGCTTAGTCCGGCGACAGGGGGTAGATACGCAGTATTTT
CASSLVRRQGVDTQYF
>many|TRBV2|NA|TRBJ1-2
TGTGCCAGCAGTGATGAGGAGGGATCTAACTATGGCTACACCTTC
CASSDEEGSNYGYTF
>NA|TRBV20-1|TRBD1|TRBJ1-6
TGCAGTGCCCGGGACAGGGAGTGGGGGCGAAATTCACCCCTCCACTTT
CSARDREWGRNSPLHF
>NA|TRBV6-1|NA|TRBJ2-3
TGTGCCAGCAGTGGACGGGGAGCGGCAAATACGCAGTATTTT
CASSGRGAANTQYF
>NA|TRBV6-2/TRBV6-3|NA|TRBJ1-5
TGTGCCAGCAGTTATGGCAATCAGCCCCAGCATTTT
CASSYGNQPQHF
>many|TRBV6-5|NA|TRBJ1-1
TGTGCCAGCGGCCCTTGGGGGCTGTTGAACACTGAAGCTTTCTTT
CASGPWGLLNTEAFF
>few|TRBV6-5|TRBD2|TRBJ2-1
TGTGCCAGCAGTATCGGGACTAGCGGAACTACGTGGAATGAGCAGTTCTTC
CASSIGTSGTTWNEQFF
>few|TRBV4-3|NA|TRBJ2-7
TGCGCCAGCAGCCAAGACCCCAAAACAGGGTACTACGAGCAGTACTTC
CASSQDPKTGYYEQYF
>few|TRBV20-1|NA|TRBJ2-1
TGCAGTGCCCCCCGCGAGACAGGCTATGTCGGGGATGAGCAGTTCTTC
CSAPRETGYVGDEQFF
>few|TRBV7-9|NA|TRBJ2-2
TGTGCCAGCAGCAGGAGTGCGGGCAGCGGCACCGGGGAGCTGTTTTTT
CASSRSAGSGTGELFF
>NA|TRBV11-2|NA|TRBJ2-7
TGTGCCAGCAGCTTAGTCGGGCCAGCTTACGAGCAGTACTTC
CASSLVGPAYEQYF
>NA|TRBV30|NA|TRBJ2-3
TGTGCCTGGGGTATAGGGTCTACTAGCACAGATACGCAGTATTTT
CAWGIGSTSTDTQYF
>many|TRBV28|NA|TRBJ2-1
TGTGCCAGCAGTTTATTCGATGAGCAGTTCTTC
CASSLFDEQFF
>NA|TRBV28|NA|TRBJ1-1
TGTGCCAGCCGGCTAGGGGTGGCCGCCACTGAAGCTTTCTTT
CASRLGVAATEAFF
>few|TRBV20-1|NA|TRBJ1-2
TGCAGTGCTAGAGAATTCACGGAAGTCTATGGCTACACCTTC
CSAREFTEVYGYTF
>NA|TRBV5-1|NA|TRBJ2-3
TGCGCCAGCAGCTTGGCCGGCAGGGTTGAATATGGAGATACGCAGTATTTT
CASSLAGRVEYGDTQYF
>few|TRBV5-4|TRBD2|TRBJ2-1
TGTGCCAGCAGCCCAAGGATCGGACTAGCGGGGGAGCCTGAGCAGTTCTTC
CASSPRIGLAGEPEQFF
>NA|TRBV19|NA|TRBJ2-1
TGTGCCAGTAGTATAGCCAGTTACAATGAGCAGTTCTTC
CASSIASYNEQFF
>many|TRBV28|TRBD2|TRBJ2-5
TGTGCCAGCAGTTTATATCCTAGCGGGGTTCAAGAGACCCAGTACTTC
CASSLYPSGVQETQYF
>few|TRBV12-3/TRBV12-4|NA|TRBJ1-2
TGTGCCAGCAAGGGGCCGCCCGCCTATGGCTACACCTTC
CASKGPPAYGYTF
>many|TRBV6-2/TRBV6-3|NA|TRBJ2-7
TGTGCCAGCAGTTACTCGATCGGGGGCTGGGAGCAGTACTTC
CASSYSIGGWEQYF
>NA|TRBV24-1|TRBD1|TRBJ2-5
TGTGCCACCACGACAGGGATCGGGACCCAGTACTTC
CATTTGIGTQYF
>NA|TRBV12-3/TRBV12-4|TRBD2|TRBJ2-6
TGTGCCAGCAGTTGGGACTATGGCTCTGGGGCCAACGTCCTGACTTTC
CASSWDYGSGANVLTF
>many|TRBV7-9|NA|TRBJ1-4
TGTGCCAGCAGCTTAATCAGCCCGGATGAAAAACTGTTTTTT
CASSLISPDEKLFF
>few|TRBV13|TRBD1|TRBJ1-1
TGTGCCAGCAGCGGCGGACAGGGGGAAACTGAAGCTTTCTTT
CASSGGQGETEAFF
>NA|TRBV10-2|NA|TRBJ1-3
TGCGCCAGCAGTGACAGTTCTTACGGGAACACCATATATTTT
CASSDSSYGNTIYF
>many|TRBV7-2|NA|TRBJ2-7
TGTGCCAGCAGCTCCGATCGGGCTGGGAGCTCCTACGAGCAGTACTTC
CASSSDRAGSSYEQYF
>NA|TRBV7-8|NA|TRBJ2-5
TGTGCCAGCAGCACTCCAGCGGAGACCCAGTACTTC
CASSTPAETQYF
>NA|TRBV4-1|NA|TRBJ1-2
TGCGCCAGAAGCCAACACCAAAATCAGGGTTACTATGGCTACACCTTC
CARSQHQNQGYYGYTF
>once|TRBV7-8|NA|TRBJ1-5
TGTGCCAGCAGCTCAGGATGGAGCAATCAGCCCCAGCATTTT
CASSSGWSNQPQHF
>many|TRBV19|NA|TRBJ1-1
TGTGCCAGCAGCTCCGGGAAGAACACTGAAGCTTTCTTT
CASSSGKNTEAFF
>NA|TRBV6-2/TRBV6-3|NA|TRBJ1-2
TGTGCCAGCAGTTACGGGGCAGGGGCCGCCCCAGGCTACACCTTC
CASSYGAGAAPGYTF
>NA|TRBV7-3|TRBD2|TRBJ2-1
TGTGCCAGCAGCTTAACGGGACTAGCGGGAGGGCCGGTCTTGAGTGAGCAGTTCTTC
CASSLTGLAGGPVLSEQFF
>NA|TRBV24-1|NA|TRBJ2-2
TGTGCCACCAGTGATTTGTCGACGGGGGCCGGGGAGCTGTTTTTT
CATSDLSTGAGELFF
>few|TRBV7-9|NA|TRBJ2-1
TGTGCCAGCAGCGGAGGAGCCGATGAGCAGTTCTTC
CASSGGADEQFF
>many|TRBV28|NA|TRBJ1-5
TGTGCCAGCACCCCGAGGCGCAATCAGCCCCAGCATTTT
CASTPRRNQPQHF
>few|TRBV13|NA|TRBJ2-5
TGTGCCAGCAGCATCGGACTGCTGACGGAGACCCAGTACTTC
CASSIGLLTETQYF
>many|TRBV6-5|TRBD1|TRBJ1-2
TGTGCCAGCAGTTACTCAGGACAGGGACACTATGGCTACACCTTC
CASSYSGQGHYGYTF
>NA|TRBV27|NA|TRBJ2-7
TGTGCCAGCAGTCCATTGCGGGGGCTTGACGAGCAGTACTTC
CASSPLRGLDEQYF
>many|TRBV6-1|TRBD2|TRBJ2-3
TGTGCCAGCATCCCCCTGACTAGCGGAATCACAGATACGCAGTATTTT
CASIPLTSGITDTQYF
>NA|TRBV20-1|NA|TRBJ1-6
TGCAGTGCTAGAGATCGAGGGGGAATTCCCTCCTATAATTCACCCCTCCACTTT
CSARDRGGIPSYNSPLHF
>many|TRBV5-6|TRBD1|TRBJ1-3
TGTGCCAGCAGCGTGGGACAGCCCTCTGGAAACACCATATATTTT
CASSVGQPSGNTIYF
>NA|TRBV5-1|NA|TRBJ2-1
TGCGCCAGCGGCCCCGGTTCGGCGGCTTCCTACAATGAGCAGTTCTTC
CASGPGSAASYNEQFF
>many|TRBV7-8|NA|TRBJ2-5
TGTGCCAGCAGCCTCGGTCGGGGTCAAGAGACCCAGTACTTC
CASSLGRGQETQYF
>NA|TRBV2|NA|TRBJ2-5
TGTGCCAGCAGTGAAGCCCAGAGCGGAGTCACGGAGACCCAGTACTTC
CASSEAQSGVTETQYF
>NA|TRBV9|NA|TRBJ1-1
TGTGCCAGCAGCGTAGCCGGGGCTGAAGCTTTCTTT
CASSVAGAEAFF
>NA|TRBV19|NA|TRBJ1-5
TGTGCCAGTAGTCTACTGACCAGGGGCCGGGATCAGCCCCAGCATTTT
CASSLLTRGRDQPQHF
>NA|TRBV6-4|NA|TRBJ2-7
TGTGCCAGCAGTGACCCGGGGCACGAGCAGTACTTC
CASSDPGHEQYF
>many|TRBV6-4|TRBD2|TRBJ2-2
TGTGCCAGCAGTCCCGAGCTAGCGGTCGGTACCGGGGAGCTGTTTTTT
CASSPELAVGTGELFF
>NA|TRBV6-6|NA|TRBJ1-1
TGTGCCAGCAGCCCCGACCGGCACTCGGCGACTGAAGCTCTCTTT
CASSPDRHSATEALF
>many|TRBV12-3/TRBV12-4|NA|TRBJ2-5
TGTGCCAGCAGTCTCCACCTCGGAAAAGAGACCCAGTACTTC
CASSLHLGKETQYF
>many|TRBV6-2/TRBV6-3|NA|TRBJ2-3
TGTGCCAGCAGTTACGGACAGTTGACGAGCACAGATACGCAGTATTTT
CASSYGQLTSTDTQYF
>NA|TRBV27|TRBD2|TRBJ2-7
TGTGCCAGCTGTTTGGGGACTAGCGGGGGGGCTTACGAGCAGTACTTC
CASCLGTSGGAYEQYF
>few|TRBV11-3|NA|TRBJ2-7
TGTGCCAGCAGCTTAGCGGGAAGACAGGCAAGCTCCTACGAGCAGTACTTC
CASSLAGRQASSYEQYF
>few|TRBV6-2/TRBV6-3|NA|TRBJ1-1
TGTGCCAGCACCGCCGGGAGGGAGTCTTTGAACACTGAAGCTTTCTTT
CASTAGRESLNTEAFF
>NA|TRBV20-1|TRBD2|TRBJ2-7
TGCAGTGCTAGGTCCGGGACTAGCGGAGGGCGCTCCTACGAGCAGTACTTC
CSARSGTSGGRSYEQYF